The 25 T cell receptor beta chains listed next were all sequenced from one sample in a study of blood T cell repertoires in COVID-19. The protocol was immunoSEQ multiplex PCR, while the TCRdb copy is restricted to in-frame clones and leaves out a portion. The table lists approximately 79,000 clones, 80% of them singletons. Input material: peripheral blood. The receptors stem from a man between 50 and 59 years old with COVID-19, enrolled during active disease.

CDR3 coding DNA: TGTGCCAGCAGCTTCGGCGGTAGGGGGAAGTGGTCAGATACGCAGTATTTT. It specifies CASSFGGRGKWSDTQYF. The chain employs TRBV11-3 and TRBJ2-3; D perhaps matches TRBD1 (6 bases). Germline V lookup: CDR1 SGHNT, CDR2 YENEEA. This CDR3 comprises 17 residues. The V end lost 3 bases, the J end lost 4 bases, and 20 bases lay between the germline ends.

The V call is TRBV4-2, the J call TRBJ2-2; no firm D call. There are 12 residues in the CDR3. V was trimmed by 1 base and J by 6 bases, leaving 3 bases between them. Germline CDR1 is LGHNA and CDR2 is YNFKEQ. CDR3 in amino acids: CASSQVSGELFF. CDR3 nucleotides: TGTGCCAGCAGCCAAGTCTCCGGGGAGCTGTTTTTT.

This chain links TRBV3-1 (or the pseudogene TRBV3-2) with TRBJ1-1, with TRBD1 as a possible D gene (6 bases). Germline V gives CDR1 LGHDT, CDR2 YNNKEL (reference sequence). The CDR3 spans 14 residues. V was clipped by 1 base and J by 0 bases, with 6 bases between them. CDR3 sequence reads: CASSQAGVNTEAFF. CDR3 sequence (DNA): TGTGCCAGCAGCCAAGCAGGGGTGAACACTGAAGCTTTCTTT.

J is TRBJ1-1 and V is TRBV27, with TRBD1 matching 7 bases. CDR1 is MNHEY and CDR2 is SMNVEV in the germline V gene (reference sequence). The CDR3 consists of 14 residues. With V trimmed by 5 bases and J by 0 bases, 3 bases remained unmatched. The CDR3 region is CASSQGTVNTEAFF. The DNA of the CDR3 is TGTGCCAGCAGTCAAGGGACAGTGAACACTGAAGCTTTCTTT.

The chain carries TRBV27 and TRBJ2-1, with 7 positions matching TRBD1. The ends lost 0 bases at V and 2 bases at J; junction bases unmatched: 4. The CDR3 runs 16 residues. The germline V gene has CDR1 MNHEY and CDR2 SMNVEV (reference sequence). This CDR3 reads CASSLSGQGAYNEQFF. Written as DNA, the CDR3 is TGTGCCAGCAGTTTATCCGGGCAGGGGGCCTACAATGAGCAGTTCTTC.

DNA of the CDR3: TGCAGCGGGCCCGGACTCGGGGGACAGGGAGCCATCGTACAGTTCTTC. Translation gives CSGPGLGGQGAIVQFF. This chain joins TRBV29-1 and TRBJ2-1, with 9 bases identical to TRBD1. The trim removed 7 bases at V and 13 bases at J, leaving 23 bases unmatched. There are 16 residues in the CDR3. Germline-derived CDR1 and CDR2 are SQVTM and ANQGSEA.

This sequence joins TRBV7-2 and TRBJ2-6; D is perhaps TRBD1 (6 bases). The CDR3 runs to 17 residues. Germline-derived CDR1 and CDR2 are SGHTA and FQGNSA. V gave up 7 bases and J gave up 0 bases, with 16 bases separating them. This CDR3 is CASIRRGSLSGANVLTF. The CDR3 DNA follows: TGTGCCAGCATCCGCAGGGGATCGCTCTCTGGGGCCAACGTCCTGACTTTC. The full variable domain, completed using reference TRBV7-2 and TRBJ2-6, is GAGVSQSPSNKVTEKGKDVELRCDPISGHTALYWYRQSLGQGLEFLIYFQGNSAPDKSGLPSDRFSAERTGGSVSTLTIQRTQQEDSAVYLCASIRRGSLSGANVLTFGAGSRLTVL.

The chain has TRBV10-2 and TRBJ2-7; D perhaps matches TRBD2 (6 bases). Germline V gene data show CDR1 as WSHSY and CDR2 as SAAADI. V was cut by 2 bases and J by 1 base, with 12 bases left in between. CDR3 length: 15 amino acids. CDR3 coding DNA: TGCGCCAGCAGTGAGGGCGGGACGGATTCCTACGAGCAGTACTTC. As protein: CASSEGGTDSYEQYF.

The chain carries TRBV6-4 and TRBJ2-1; no firm D call. V lost 4 bases to trimming and J lost 0 bases, with 4 bases between them. This CDR3 is 13 amino acids long. Germline CDR1 is MRHNA and CDR2 is SNTAGT. The CDR3 DNA follows: TGTGCCAGCAGTGCGGGCTCCTACAATGAGCAGTTCTTC. As protein: CASSAGSYNEQFF.

This clone appeared a few times. The chain recombines TRBV5-5 with TRBJ1-6; no firm D call. The CDR3 loop spans 13 amino acids. CDR1 SGHKS and CDR2 YYEKEE come from the germline V gene (reference sequence). V was pared by 3 bases and J by 12 bases, with 13 bases between. For the CDR3, the DNA is TGTGCCAGCAGCTGGGAGATACGAGAACCCCTCCACTTT. It translates to CASSWEIREPLHF.

This chain links TRBV30 with TRBJ2-1, with 10 bases that match TRBD1. V was pared by 2 bases and J by 8 bases, with 9 bases of the junction left unmatched. Looked up from germline, CDR1 is GTSNPN and CDR2 is SVGIG (reference sequence). This CDR3 has 15 residues. The DNA for the CDR3 is TGTGCCTGGAGTAACCTGGGGACAGGGGATGATGAGCAGTTCTTC. It yields the protein CAWSNLGTGDDEQFF.

The rearrangement links TRBV20-1 to TRBJ1-3; D not certain. Germline loops: CDR1 DFQATT, CDR2 SNEGSKA (reference sequence). CDR3 length: 11 amino acids. With 6 bases removed from V and 8 bases from J, the gap between germline ends came to 11 bases. In DNA, the CDR3 is TGCAGTGCCCCGTTCGTAGACACCATATATTTT. It specifies CSAPFVDTIYF.

This clone was observed a few times. The chain couples TRBV19 to TRBJ1-2, with D unresolved. Trimming pared 4 bases from V and 1 base from J, leaving 7 bases between. Germline loops: CDR1 LNHDA, CDR2 SQIVND (reference sequence). The CDR3 has 13 amino acids. CDR3 sequence: CASSKPLNYGYTF. CDR3 coding DNA: TGTGCCAGTAGTAAGCCCCTTAACTATGGCTACACCTTC.

The chain has TRBV3-1 (or the pseudogene TRBV3-2) and TRBJ2-1; D possibly corresponds to TRBD2 (6 bases). CDR1 and CDR2 (germline): LGHDT, YNNKEL (reference sequence). The CDR3 is made up of 16 amino acids. V shed 3 bases and J shed 8 bases, with 20 bases lying between them. As DNA, the CDR3 is TGTGCCAGCAGCCACGGAGGGTTTGCAAGAGGGGATGAGCAGTTCTTC. Translation gives CASSHGGFARGDEQFF.

This CDR3 reads CASSLWGSRGTEAFF. The CDR3, as DNA: TGTGCCAGCAGTTTATGGGGTAGCAGGGGGACTGAAGCTTTCTTT. The chain employs TRBV28 and TRBJ1-1, with 7 bases lining up with TRBD1. V lost 0 bases and J lost 5; bases outside the gene matches: 6. The CDR3 spans 15 residues. The germline V gene has CDR1 MDHEN and CDR2 SYDVKM.

The chain carries TRBV7-8 and TRBJ2-3; 8 bases line up with TRBD2. The trim removed 5 bases at V and 3 bases at J, leaving 4 bases unmatched. The germline CDR1 and CDR2 sequences are SGHVS and FQNEAQ. The CDR3 covers 14 residues. The CDR3 DNA sequence: TGTGCCAGCAGCCTCGGGAGGGGTACAGATACGCAGTATTTT. It encodes CASSLGRGTDTQYF. Complete variable domain (other parts from reference TRBV7-8 and TRBJ2-3): GAGVSQSPRYKVAKRGQDVALRCDPISGHVSLFWYQQALGQGPEFLTYFQNEAQLDKSGLPSDRFFAERPEGSVSTLKIQRTQQEDSAVYLCASSLGRGTDTQYFGPGTRLTVL.

This clone appeared a single time. CDR3 sequence reads: CATSDVGQNTEAFF. In DNA form, the CDR3 reads TGTGCCACCAGTGACGTGGGACAGAACACTGAAGCTTTCTTT. This chain links TRBV24-1 with TRBJ1-1, with D possibly being TRBD1 (6 bases). There are 14 residues in the CDR3. V was clipped by 4 bases and J by 1 base, with 9 bases between them. The germline V gene has CDR1 KGHDR and CDR2 SFDVKD.

The rearrangement uses TRBV6-5 and TRBJ2-7, with 7 bases lining up with TRBD1. The junction had 10 bases not matched to a gene; V was cut back by 10 bases and J by 7 bases. Germline V gene sequence: CDR1 MNHEY, CDR2 SVGAGI. This CDR3 contains 12 residues. As DNA, the CDR3 is TGTGCCACATCTACAGGGGTCGGGGAGCAGTACTTC. This translates into CATSTGVGEQYF.

In this sample, this clone turned up once. This rearrangement joins TRBV25-1 to TRBJ2-7; 8 bases align to TRBD1. V trimming: 3 bases; J trimming: 6 bases; junction bases outside the gene matches: 4. CDR1 and CDR2 from the germline V gene are MGHDK and SYGVNS. The CDR3 is made up of 13 amino acids. DNA of the CDR3: TGTGCCAGCAGTGATAGGACAGGGTTCGAGCAGTACTTC. Translated: CASSDRTGFEQYF.

This clone has only a few counts. This chain uses TRBV19 with TRBJ1-2; TRBD1 aligns across 7 bases. The CDR3 consists of 15 residues. V lost 3 bases and J lost 8; bases outside the gene matches: 12. Per the germline V gene, CDR1 is LNHDA and CDR2 is SQIVND (reference sequence). The CDR3 loop reads CASSISGGGSGGYTF. The CDR3 bases are TGTGCCAGTAGTATCTCAGGGGGAGGTTCTGGAGGCTACACCTTC. Using reference TRBV19 and TRBJ1-2 for the parts outside the CDR3, the full variable domain is DGGITQSPKYLFRKEGQNVTLSCEQNLNHDAMYWYRQDPGQGLRLIYYSQIVNDFQKGDIAEGYSVSREKKESFPLTVTSAQKNPTAFYLCASSISGGGSGGYTFGSGTRLTVV.

The J gene is TRBJ1-1, the V gene TRBV19; D uncertain. V lost 4 bases to trimming and J lost 3 bases, with 9 bases between them. Germline CDR1 reads LNHDA; CDR2 reads SQIVND (reference sequence). CDR3 length equals 13 residues. CDR3 sequence reads: CASSTLQYTEAFF. The CDR3 DNA is TGTGCCAGTAGTACCCTACAGTACACTGAAGCTTTCTTT.

The V call is TRBV2, the J call TRBJ2-1; 14 positions agree with TRBD2. The CDR3 consists of 15 residues. In germline, CDR1 is SNHLY, CDR2 FYNNEI. V shed 8 bases and J 6 bases; nucleotides not matched to a gene: 6. For the CDR3, the DNA is TGTGCCAGCGGCCGACTAGCGGGAGGGCCCAATGAGCAGTTCTTC. This gives the protein CASGRLAGGPNEQFF.

The gene calls are TRBV6-1 and TRBJ1-2, with D possibly matching TRBD1 (5 bases). CDR3 length: 12 amino acids. Germline loops: CDR1 MNHNS, CDR2 SASEGT. Trimming shortened V by 2 bases and J by 8 bases, and 9 bases separated the two germline ends. In DNA, the CDR3 is TGTGCCAGCAGTGAATGGAAGGGGGGCTACACCTTC. Translation: CASSEWKGGYTF.

The chain links TRBV2 to TRBJ1-1, with a weak D call TRBD1 (5 bases). Germline loops: CDR1 SNHLY, CDR2 FYNNEI. The V end lost 4 bases, the J end lost 4 bases, and 16 bases lay between the germline ends. The CDR3 has 15 residues. The CDR3: CASSARASQGTEAFF. CDR3 sequence (DNA): TGTGCCAGCAGTGCTCGGGCCTCCCAGGGCACTGAAGCTTTCTTT. The whole variable domain, remainder taken from reference TRBV2 and TRBJ1-1, is EPEVTQTPSHQVTQMGQEVILRCVPISNHLYFYWYRQILGQKVEFLVSFYNNEISEKSEIFDDQFSVERPDGSNFTLKIRSTKLEDSAMYFCASSARASQGTEAFFGQGTRLTVV.

This rearrangement joins TRBV10-1 to TRBJ2-2; weak D call: TRBD1 (7 bases). Germline lookup yields CDR1 WNHNN and CDR2 SYGVQD (reference sequence). The CDR3 is 15 residues long. With 8 bases removed from V and 5 bases from J, the gap between germline ends came to 18 bases. CDR3 bases: TGCGCCAGCTTATCAGGACAGGCGGGAACCGGGGAGCTGTTTTTT. Protein product: CASLSGQAGTGELFF.